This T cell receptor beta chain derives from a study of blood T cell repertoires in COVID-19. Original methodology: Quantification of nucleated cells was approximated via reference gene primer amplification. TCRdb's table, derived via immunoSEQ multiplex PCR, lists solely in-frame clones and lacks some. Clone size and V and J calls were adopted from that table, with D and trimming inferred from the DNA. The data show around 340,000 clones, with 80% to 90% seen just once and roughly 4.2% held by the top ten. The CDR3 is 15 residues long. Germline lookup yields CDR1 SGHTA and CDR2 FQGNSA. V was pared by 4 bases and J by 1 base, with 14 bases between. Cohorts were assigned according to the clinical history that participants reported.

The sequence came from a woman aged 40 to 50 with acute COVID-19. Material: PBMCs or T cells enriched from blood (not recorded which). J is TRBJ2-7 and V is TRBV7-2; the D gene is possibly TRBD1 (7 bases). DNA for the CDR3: TGTGCCAGCAGCTCCAGGGGGGCCCTTTCCTACGAGCAGTACTTC. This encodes CASSSRGALSYEQYF.